This record concerns one T cell receptor (beta chain) sequence. The entry originates in a study of blood T cells in healthy people across ages. For the second PCR, which ran for about 7 to 11 cycles, a sample-barcoded 5' primer and a J-beta primer mix were used. Each cDNA molecule was tagged by a template-switch adaptor with 12 random nucleotides. Each CDR3 protein is one row after TCRdb ran MiXCR on the 5' RACE reads. The table includes over a million distinct CDR3 sequences, under 55% detected once. The sample, about 10 milliliters of peripheral blood, was drawn from each donor. The length of the CDR3 is 14 residues. Looked up from germline, CDR1 is MNHEY and CDR2 is SVGEGT. V lost 6 bases to trimming and J lost 1 base; unmatched junction nucleotides: 5.

The source of this sequence is a woman aged 18-30 years in good health. V is TRBV6-2 or TRBV6-3 and J is TRBJ1-1, with 7 bases identical to TRBD1. The sample consisted of blood. CDR3 in amino acids: CASSQQGSNTEAFF. CDR3 sequence (DNA): TGTGCCAGCAGCCAACAGGGGTCGAACACTGAAGCTTTCTTT.